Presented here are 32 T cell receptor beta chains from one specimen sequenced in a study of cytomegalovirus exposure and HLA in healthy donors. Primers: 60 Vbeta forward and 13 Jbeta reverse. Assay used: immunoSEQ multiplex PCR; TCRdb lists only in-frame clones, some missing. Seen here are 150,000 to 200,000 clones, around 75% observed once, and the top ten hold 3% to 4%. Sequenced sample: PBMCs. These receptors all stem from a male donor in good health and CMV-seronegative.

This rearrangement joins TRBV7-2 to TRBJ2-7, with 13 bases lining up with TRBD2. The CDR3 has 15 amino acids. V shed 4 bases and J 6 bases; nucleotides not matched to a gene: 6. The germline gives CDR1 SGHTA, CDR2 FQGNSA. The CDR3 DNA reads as TGTGCCAGCAGCTCTCGGACTAGCGGGGGCCCCGAGCAGTACTTC. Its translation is CASSSRTSGGPEQYF. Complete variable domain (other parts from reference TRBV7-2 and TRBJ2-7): GAGVSQSPSNKVTEKGKDVELRCDPISGHTALYWYRQSLGQGLEFLIYFQGNSAPDKSGLPSDRFSAERTGGSVSTLTIQRTQQEDSAVYLCASSSRTSGGPEQYFGPGTRLTVT.

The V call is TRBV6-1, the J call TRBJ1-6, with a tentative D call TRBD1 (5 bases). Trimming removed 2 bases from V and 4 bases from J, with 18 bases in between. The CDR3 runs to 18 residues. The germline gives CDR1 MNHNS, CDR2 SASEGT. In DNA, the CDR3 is TGTGCCAGCAGTGAAAGCGACTCAGGGTATCGGTATAATTCACCCCTCCACTTT. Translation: CASSESDSGYRYNSPLHF.

The CDR3 reads CASRRLLPPEQYF. Here the CDR3 DNA reads TGTGCCAGCAGACGACTATTACCCCCCGAGCAGTACTTC. The chain recombines TRBV28 with TRBJ2-7; a possible D gene is TRBD2 (5 bases). The CDR3 runs 13 residues. Germline V gene sequence: CDR1 MDHEN, CDR2 SYDVKM. Trimming pared 6 bases from V and 6 bases from J, leaving 15 bases between.

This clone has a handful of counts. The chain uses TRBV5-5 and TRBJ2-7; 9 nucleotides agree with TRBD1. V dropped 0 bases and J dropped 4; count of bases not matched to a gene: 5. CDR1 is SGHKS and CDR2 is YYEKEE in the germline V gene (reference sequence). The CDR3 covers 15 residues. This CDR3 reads CASSLVGTGLYEQYF. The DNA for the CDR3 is TGTGCCAGCAGCTTGGTCGGGACAGGGCTATACGAGCAGTACTTC.

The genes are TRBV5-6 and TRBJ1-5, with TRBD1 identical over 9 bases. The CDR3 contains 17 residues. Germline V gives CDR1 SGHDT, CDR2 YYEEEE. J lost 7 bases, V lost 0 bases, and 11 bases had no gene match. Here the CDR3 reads CASSLATGGVGRQPQHF. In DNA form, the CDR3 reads TGTGCCAGCAGCTTGGCTACAGGGGGCGTCGGGAGACAGCCCCAGCATTTT. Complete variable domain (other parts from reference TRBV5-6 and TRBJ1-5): DAGVTQSPTHLIKTRGQQVTLRCSPKSGHDTVSWYQQALGQGPQFIFQYYEEEERQRGNFPDRFSGHQFPNYSSELNVNALLLGDSALYLCASSLATGGVGRQPQHFGDGTRLSIL.

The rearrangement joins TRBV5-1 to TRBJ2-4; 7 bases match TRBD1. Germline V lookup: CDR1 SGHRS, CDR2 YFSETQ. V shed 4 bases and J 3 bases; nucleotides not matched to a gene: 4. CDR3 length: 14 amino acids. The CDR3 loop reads CASSLGTVKNIQYF. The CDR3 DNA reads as TGCGCCAGCAGCCTCGGGACAGTCAAAAACATTCAGTACTTC. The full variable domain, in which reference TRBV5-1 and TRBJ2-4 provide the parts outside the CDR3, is KAGVTQTPRYLIKTRGQQVTLSCSPISGHRSVSWYQQTPGQGLQFLFEYFSETQRNKGNFPGRFSGRQFSNSRSEMNVSTLELGDSALYLCASSLGTVKNIQYFGAGTRLSVL.

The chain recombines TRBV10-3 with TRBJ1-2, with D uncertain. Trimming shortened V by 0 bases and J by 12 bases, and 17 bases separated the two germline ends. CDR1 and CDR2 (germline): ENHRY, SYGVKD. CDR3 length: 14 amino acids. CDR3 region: CAISESTLAKGDTF. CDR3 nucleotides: TGTGCCATCAGTGAGTCGACTTTAGCTAAGGGAGACACCTTC.

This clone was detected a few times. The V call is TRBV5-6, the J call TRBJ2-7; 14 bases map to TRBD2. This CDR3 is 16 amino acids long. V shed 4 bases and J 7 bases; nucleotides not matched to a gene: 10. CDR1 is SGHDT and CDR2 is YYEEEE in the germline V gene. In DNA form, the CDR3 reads TGTGCCAGCAGCCCCGGGACTAGCGGGAGACTACGGGAGCAGTACTTC. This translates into CASSPGTSGRLREQYF.

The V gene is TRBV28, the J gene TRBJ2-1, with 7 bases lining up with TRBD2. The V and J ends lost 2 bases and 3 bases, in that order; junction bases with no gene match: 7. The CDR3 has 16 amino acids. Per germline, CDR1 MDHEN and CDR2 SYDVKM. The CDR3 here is CASSLPRGDYYNEQFF. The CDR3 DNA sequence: TGTGCCAGCAGTTTACCCCGGGGGGACTACTACAATGAGCAGTTCTTC.

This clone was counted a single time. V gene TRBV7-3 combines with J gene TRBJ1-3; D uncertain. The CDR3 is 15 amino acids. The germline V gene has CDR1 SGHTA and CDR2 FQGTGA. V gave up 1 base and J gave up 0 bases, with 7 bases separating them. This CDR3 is CASSLNGLSGNTIYF. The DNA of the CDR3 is TGTGCCAGCAGCTTAAACGGTCTCTCTGGAAACACCATATATTTT.

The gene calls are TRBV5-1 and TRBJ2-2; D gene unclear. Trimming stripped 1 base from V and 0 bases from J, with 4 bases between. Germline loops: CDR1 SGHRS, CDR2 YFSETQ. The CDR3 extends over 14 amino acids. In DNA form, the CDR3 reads TGCGCCAGCAGCTTGCAGACGAACACCGGGGAGCTGTTTTTT. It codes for CASSLQTNTGELFF. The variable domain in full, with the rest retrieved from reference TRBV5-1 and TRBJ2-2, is KAGVTQTPRYLIKTRGQQVTLSCSPISGHRSVSWYQQTPGQGLQFLFEYFSETQRNKGNFPGRFSGRQFSNSRSEMNVSTLELGDSALYLCASSLQTNTGELFFGEGSRLTVL.

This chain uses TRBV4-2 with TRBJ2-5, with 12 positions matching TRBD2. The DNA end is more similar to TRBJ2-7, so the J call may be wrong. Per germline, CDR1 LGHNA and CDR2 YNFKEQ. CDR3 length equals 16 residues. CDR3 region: CASSQTSGGFFYEQYF. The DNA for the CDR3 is TGTGCCAGCAGCCAAACTAGCGGGGGGTTTTTTTACGAGCAGTACTTC.

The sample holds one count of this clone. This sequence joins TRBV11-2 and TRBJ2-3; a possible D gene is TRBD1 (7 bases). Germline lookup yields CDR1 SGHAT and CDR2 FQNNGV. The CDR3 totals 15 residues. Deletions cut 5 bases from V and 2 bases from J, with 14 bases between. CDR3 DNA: TGTGCCAGCAGCCGCGGGACAGCCACCACAGATACGCAGTATTTT. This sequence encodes CASSRGTATTDTQYF.

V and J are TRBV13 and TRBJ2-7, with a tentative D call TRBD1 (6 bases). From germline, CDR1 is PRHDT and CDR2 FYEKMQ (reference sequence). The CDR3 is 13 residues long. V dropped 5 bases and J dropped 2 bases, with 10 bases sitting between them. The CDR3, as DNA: TGTGCCAGCAGCGCCAGGGGTACCTACGAGCAGTACTTC. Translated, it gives CASSARGTYEQYF.

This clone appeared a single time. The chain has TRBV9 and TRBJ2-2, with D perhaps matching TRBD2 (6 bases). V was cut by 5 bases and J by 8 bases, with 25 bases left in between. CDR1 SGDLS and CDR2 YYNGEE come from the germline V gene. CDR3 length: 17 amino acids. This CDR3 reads CASSPRASGFGGGELFF. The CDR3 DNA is TGTGCCAGCAGTCCTAGGGCCAGCGGCTTTGGAGGGGGGGAGCTGTTTTTT.

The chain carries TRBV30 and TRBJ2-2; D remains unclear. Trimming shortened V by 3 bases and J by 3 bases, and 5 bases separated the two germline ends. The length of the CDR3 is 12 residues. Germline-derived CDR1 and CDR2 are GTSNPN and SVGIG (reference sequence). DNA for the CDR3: TGTGCCTGGAGGCTATACACCGGGGAGCTGTTTTTT. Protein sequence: CAWRLYTGELFF.

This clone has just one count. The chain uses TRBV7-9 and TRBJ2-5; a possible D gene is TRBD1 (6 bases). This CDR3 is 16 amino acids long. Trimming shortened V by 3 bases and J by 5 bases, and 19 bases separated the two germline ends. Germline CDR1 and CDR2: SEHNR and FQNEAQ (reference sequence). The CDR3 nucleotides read TGTGCCAGCAGCTTGGGGACATTCCCACCGGTGGAGACCCAGTACTTC. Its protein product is CASSLGTFPPVETQYF.

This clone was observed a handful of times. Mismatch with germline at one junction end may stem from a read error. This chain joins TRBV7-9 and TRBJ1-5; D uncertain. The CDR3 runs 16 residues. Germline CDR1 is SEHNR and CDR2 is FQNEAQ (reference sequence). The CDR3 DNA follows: TGTTCCAGCAGCTTAGGGATTGGGAGAGTCAATCAGCCCCAGCATTTT. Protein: CSSSLGIGRVNQPQHF.

The CDR3 sequence: CASSPTGVGNTIYF. CDR3 DNA: TGTGCCAGCAGCCCGACAGGGGTCGGAAACACCATATATTTT. The chain recombines TRBV6-5 with TRBJ1-3, with TRBD1 matching over 8 bases. Germline V gene sequence: CDR1 MNHEY, CDR2 SVGAGI. The V and J ends lost 6 bases and 4 bases, in that order; junction bases with no gene match: 5. This CDR3 contains 14 residues.

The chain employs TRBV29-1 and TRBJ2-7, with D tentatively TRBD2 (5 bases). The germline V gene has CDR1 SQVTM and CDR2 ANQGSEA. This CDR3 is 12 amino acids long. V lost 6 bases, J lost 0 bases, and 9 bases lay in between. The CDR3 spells CSVRGPSYEQYF. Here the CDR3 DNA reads TGCAGCGTCCGAGGGCCCTCCTACGAGCAGTACTTC.

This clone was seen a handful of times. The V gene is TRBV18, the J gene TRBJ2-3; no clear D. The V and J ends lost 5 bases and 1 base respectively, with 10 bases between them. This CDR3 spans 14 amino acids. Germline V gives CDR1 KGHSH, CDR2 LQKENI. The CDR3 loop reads CASSALIGTDTQYF. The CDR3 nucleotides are TGTGCCAGCTCAGCGTTGATCGGCACAGATACGCAGTATTTT.

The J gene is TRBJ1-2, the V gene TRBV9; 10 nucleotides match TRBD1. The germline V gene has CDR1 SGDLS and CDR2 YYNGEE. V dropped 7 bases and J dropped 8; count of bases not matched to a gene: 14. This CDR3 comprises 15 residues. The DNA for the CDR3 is TGTGCCAGCGGAGATTTCGGGACAGGGGTTCGGGGCTACACCTTC. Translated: CASGDFGTGVRGYTF.

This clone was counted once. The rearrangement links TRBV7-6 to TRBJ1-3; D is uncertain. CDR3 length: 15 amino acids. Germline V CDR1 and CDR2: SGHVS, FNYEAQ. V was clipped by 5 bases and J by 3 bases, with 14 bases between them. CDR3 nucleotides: TGTGCCAGCAGCCCTGGGAGGGATCGTGGAAACACCATATATTTT. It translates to CASSPGRDRGNTIYF.

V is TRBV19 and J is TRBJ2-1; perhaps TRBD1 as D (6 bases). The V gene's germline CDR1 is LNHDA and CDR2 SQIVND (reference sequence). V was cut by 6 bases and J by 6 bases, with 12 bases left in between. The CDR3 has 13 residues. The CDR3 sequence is CASSLTGPNEQFF. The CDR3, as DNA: TGTGCCAGTAGCTTGACAGGACCCAATGAGCAGTTCTTC.

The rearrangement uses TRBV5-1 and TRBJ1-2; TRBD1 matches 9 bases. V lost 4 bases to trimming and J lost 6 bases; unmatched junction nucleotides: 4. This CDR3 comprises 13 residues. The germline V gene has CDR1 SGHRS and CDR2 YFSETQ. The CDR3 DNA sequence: TGCGCCAGCAGCCACGGACAGGGGAATGGCTACACCTTC. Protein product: CASSHGQGNGYTF. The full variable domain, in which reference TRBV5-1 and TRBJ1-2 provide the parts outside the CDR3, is KAGVTQTPRYLIKTRGQQVTLSCSPISGHRSVSWYQQTPGQGLQFLFEYFSETQRNKGNFPGRFSGRQFSNSRSEMNVSTLELGDSALYLCASSHGQGNGYTFGSGTRLTVV.

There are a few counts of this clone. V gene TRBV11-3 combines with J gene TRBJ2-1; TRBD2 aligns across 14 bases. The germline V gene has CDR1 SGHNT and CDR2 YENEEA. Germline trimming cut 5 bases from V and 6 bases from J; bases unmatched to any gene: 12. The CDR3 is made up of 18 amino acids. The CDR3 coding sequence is TGTGCCAGCAGCCAATTTAGCCGACTAGCGGGGGGGCCCAATGAGCAGTTCTTC. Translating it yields CASSQFSRLAGGPNEQFF.

In nucleotides, the CDR3 is TGTGCCAGCAGTTACTCGAAGGCTAGCGATACCTACGAGCAGTACTTC. Protein sequence: CASSYSKASDTYEQYF. This chain connects TRBV6-5 to TRBJ2-7, with D tentatively TRBD2 (6 bases). Germline V gene data show CDR1 as MNHEY and CDR2 as SVGAGI. This CDR3 comprises 16 residues. The V end was cut by 0 bases, the J end by 2 bases, with 14 bases between.

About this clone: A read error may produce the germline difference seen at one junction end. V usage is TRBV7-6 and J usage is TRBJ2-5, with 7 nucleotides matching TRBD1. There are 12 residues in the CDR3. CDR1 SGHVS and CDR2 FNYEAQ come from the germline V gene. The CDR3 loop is CASSGTEEPQYF. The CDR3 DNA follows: TGTGCCAGCAGCGGGACAGAAGAGCCCCAGTACTTC.

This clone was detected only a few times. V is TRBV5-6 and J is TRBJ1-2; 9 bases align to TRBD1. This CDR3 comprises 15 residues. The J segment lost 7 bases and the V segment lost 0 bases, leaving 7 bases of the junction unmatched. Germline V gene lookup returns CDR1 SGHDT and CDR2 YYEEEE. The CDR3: CASSLGDRDTPGYTF. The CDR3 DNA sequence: TGTGCCAGCAGCTTGGGGGACAGGGATACGCCTGGCTACACCTTC. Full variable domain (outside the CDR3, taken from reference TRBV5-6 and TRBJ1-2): DAGVTQSPTHLIKTRGQQVTLRCSPKSGHDTVSWYQQALGQGPQFIFQYYEEEERQRGNFPDRFSGHQFPNYSSELNVNALLLGDSALYLCASSLGDRDTPGYTFGSGTRLTVV.

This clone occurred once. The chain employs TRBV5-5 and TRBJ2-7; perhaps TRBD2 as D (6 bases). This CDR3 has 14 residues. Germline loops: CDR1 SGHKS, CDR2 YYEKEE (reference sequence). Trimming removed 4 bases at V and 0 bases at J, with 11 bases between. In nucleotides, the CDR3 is TGTGCCAGCAGCGATAGGGACTTCTCCTACGAGCAGTACTTC. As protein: CASSDRDFSYEQYF.

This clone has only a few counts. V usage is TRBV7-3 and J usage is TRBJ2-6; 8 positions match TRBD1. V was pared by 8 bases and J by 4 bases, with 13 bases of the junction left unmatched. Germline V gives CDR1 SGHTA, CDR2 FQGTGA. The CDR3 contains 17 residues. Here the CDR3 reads CASLQGQGAVGANVLTF. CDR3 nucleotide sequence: TGTGCCAGCCTCCAGGGGCAGGGGGCGGTGGGGGCCAACGTCCTGACTTTC.

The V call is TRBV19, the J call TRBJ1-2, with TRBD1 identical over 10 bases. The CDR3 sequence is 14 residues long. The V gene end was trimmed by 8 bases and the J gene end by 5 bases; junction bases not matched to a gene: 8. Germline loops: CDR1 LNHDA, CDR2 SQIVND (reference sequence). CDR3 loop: CASAPGQGIYGYTF. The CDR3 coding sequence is TGTGCCAGTGCACCGGGACAGGGGATTTATGGCTACACCTTC.